What follows are 29 T cell receptor beta chains derived from one specimen sequenced in a study of regulatory T cells in long-lasting Graves disease (dated by TCRdb to the early 2020s). This specimen's time point label, per the study, means: persistent/refractory GD, antithyroid drugs over 5 years with positive TRAb. For both TCR sequencing and RNA sequencing, RNA was extracted from PBMCs in TRIzol. To prepare the library, multiplex PCR was applied. Sequencing was performed on an Illumina HiSeq 4000. CDR3 regions were amplified by Arm-PCR with iRepertoire HTBI primers to construct TCR beta libraries. The public reads were reanalyzed by TCRdb: fastp trimming at Q25, MiXCR alignment, in-frame beta chains only. Records with the same CDR3 protein are collapsed into one entry carrying the most frequent genes and DNA. The sample data list 300,000 to 500,000 distinct CDR3 sequences, and around 21% of these were observed just once. Together, the top ten hold less than 25% of the sample.

The source was peripheral blood mononuclear cells (PBMCs), collected when the disease was refractory, from a patient treated with antithyroid drugs. All receptors derive from a female donor with Graves disease.

The chain carries TRBV7-9 and TRBJ1-3; D gene unclear. V was cut by 5 bases and J by 0 bases, with 14 bases left in between. Germline assignment: CDR1 SEHNR and CDR2 FQNEAQ (reference sequence). CDR3 length equals 16 residues. CDR3: CASSPRRGGSGNTIYF. The CDR3 nucleotides are TGTGCCAGCAGCCCACGACGCGGAGGCTCTGGAAACACCATATATTTT.

The chain is built from TRBV20-1 and TRBJ1-3; D is unresolved. The V gene's germline CDR1 is DFQATT and CDR2 SNEGSKA (reference sequence). V was clipped by 1 base and J by 0 bases, with 4 bases between them. The CDR3 covers 13 residues. The CDR3 loop is CSARGLSGNTIYF. The DNA of the CDR3 is TGCAGTGCTAGAGGCCTCTCTGGAAACACCATATATTTT.

The gene calls are TRBV5-1 and TRBJ2-6, with D perhaps assigned TRBD1 or TRBD2 (5 bases each). The V end lost 2 bases, the J end lost 0 bases, and 15 bases lay between the germline ends. Germline CDR1 and CDR2: SGHRS and YFSETQ. This CDR3 region has 18 residues. CDR3 sequence reads: CASSFSTGPLSGANVLTF. The DNA of the CDR3 is TGCGCCAGCAGCTTTAGTACGGGACCGCTCTCTGGGGCCAACGTCCTGACTTTC.

V is TRBV5-5 and J is TRBJ1-1, with 8 bases matching TRBD1. Per germline, CDR1 SGHKS and CDR2 YYEKEE (reference sequence). This CDR3 region has 15 residues. J gave up 0 bases and V 1 base, and 2 bases lay outside the gene matches. The DNA of the CDR3 is TGTGCCAGCAGCTTGTTACAGGGGGTGAACACTGAAGCTTTCTTT. It codes for CASSLLQGVNTEAFF.

The chain couples TRBV18 to TRBJ1-2, with 8 nucleotides matching TRBD1. The CDR3 is 13 residues long. Germline V CDR1 and CDR2: KGHSH, LQKENI. Germline trimming cut 6 bases from V and 8 bases from J; bases unmatched to any gene: 8. The CDR3 DNA reads TGTGCCAGCTCGACGGGACAGGTTTGGGGCTACACCTTC. Translated: CASSTGQVWGYTF. Looking up the rest from reference TRBV18 and TRBJ1-2 gives the full variable domain: NAGVMQNPRHLVRRRGQEARLRCSPMKGHSHVYWYRQLPEEGLKFMVYLQKENIIDESGMPKERFSAEFPKEGPSILRIQQVVRGDSAAYFCASSTGQVWGYTFGSGTRLTVV.

This clonotype was seen ten or more times. This chain uses TRBV28 with TRBJ2-7; 11 nucleotides align to TRBD2. The CDR3 runs 16 residues. V trimming: 5 bases; J trimming: 0 bases; junction bases outside the gene matches: 6. Germline V lookup: CDR1 MDHEN, CDR2 SYDVKM. CDR3 nucleotides: TGTGCCAGCAGTACCGGACTAGCGGGCTACTCCTACGAGCAGTACTTC. Its protein is CASSTGLAGYSYEQYF.

This clonotype was seen repeatedly, ten times or more. The chain carries TRBV2 and TRBJ1-4, with a weak D call TRBD1 (5 bases). Trimming took off 5 bases at V and 9 bases at J, with 16 bases between the two ends. The CDR3 has 14 amino acids. Germline V lookup: CDR1 SNHLY, CDR2 FYNNEI. CDR3: CASSLTTGAQKLFF. DNA for the CDR3: TGTGCCAGCAGTCTCACCACCGGGGCACAAAAACTGTTTTTT. Full variable domain (rest looked up from reference TRBV2 and TRBJ1-4): EPEVTQTPSHQVTQMGQEVILRCVPISNHLYFYWYRQILGQKVEFLVSFYNNEISEKSEIFDDQFSVERPDGSNFTLKIRSTKLEDSAMYFCASSLTTGAQKLFFGSGTQLSVL.

This clonotype was observed many times. The chain uses TRBV7-9 and TRBJ1-1; TRBD1 agrees at 7 bases. The germline gives CDR1 SEHNR, CDR2 FQNEAQ (reference sequence). The CDR3 length is 12 residues. The ends lost 4 bases at V and 8 bases at J; junction bases unmatched: 4. The CDR3 here is CASSSDRAEAFF. The CDR3 coding sequence is TGTGCCAGCAGCTCAGACAGGGCAGAAGCTTTCTTT.

The chain is built from TRBV2 and TRBJ2-5; TRBD1 agrees at 8 bases. CDR3 size: 13 residues. After removal of 6 bases from V and 5 bases from J, the junction contained 5 bases not matched to a gene. In germline, CDR1 is SNHLY, CDR2 FYNNEI. CDR3 residues: CASRLQGGETQYF. The DNA of the CDR3 is TGTGCCAGCAGATTACAGGGGGGCGAGACCCAGTACTTC.

This clonotype has at least ten counts. The chain joins TRBV29-1 to TRBJ2-4; D possibly corresponds to TRBD2 (6 bases). The V and J ends lost 7 bases and 8 bases respectively, with 18 bases between them. This CDR3 comprises 13 residues. The germline V gene encodes CDR1 SQVTM and CDR2 ANQGSEA. CDR3 region: CSGGTPRGDIQYF. As DNA, the CDR3 is TGCAGCGGGGGGACTCCAAGGGGAGACATTCAGTACTTC.

Ten or more counts support this clonotype. The chain combines TRBV12-3 or TRBV12-4 with TRBJ1-2; no reliable D call. The CDR3 is 14 amino acids. Trimming removed 2 bases at V and 4 bases at J, with 11 bases between. CDR3 sequence: CASSLSSEIYGYTF. The CDR3 DNA sequence: TGTGCCAGCAGTTTATCGTCAGAGATCTATGGCTACACCTTC.

As regards this clonotype: A much larger clone differs from this one at a single base, so this may be a read error. As DNA, the CDR3 is TGCAGTGTAGGGAGGCGGGAGGCGACGGGTGGCTACACCTTC. Translated: CSVGRREATGGYTF. The chain employs TRBV20-1 and TRBJ1-2; D not resolved. Trimming cost V 7 bases and J 7 bases, with 22 bases left between them. This CDR3 has 14 residues. From germline, CDR1 is DFQATT and CDR2 SNEGSKA (reference sequence).

This clonotype was seen a handful of times. The genes are TRBV7-2 and TRBJ1-3; no definite D call. The germline V and J ends were trimmed by 5 bases and 7 bases, with 9 bases remaining between them. The V gene's germline CDR1 is SGHTA and CDR2 FQGNSA. The CDR3 spans 12 residues. CDR3 region: CASSPLGNTIYF. The CDR3 DNA follows: TGTGCCAGCAGCCCCCTGGGTAACACCATATATTTT.

The chain joins TRBV2 to TRBJ2-3; TRBD2 is a possible D gene (6 bases). Trimming took off 3 bases at V and 6 bases at J, with 16 bases between the two ends. This CDR3 region has 15 residues. Germline lookup yields CDR1 SNHLY and CDR2 FYNNEI. The CDR3 DNA sequence: TGTGCCAGCAGTGAGGGGCGGGACCCTGCGGATACGCAGTATTTT. This encodes CASSEGRDPADTQYF.

This rearrangement joins TRBV4-3 to TRBJ2-5, with D possibly called TRBD1 or TRBD2 (5 bases each). Trimming shortened V by 0 bases and J by 4 bases, and 12 bases separated the two germline ends. Germline V gene sequence: CDR1 LGHNA, CDR2 YSLEER. The CDR3 contains 15 residues. DNA for the CDR3: TGCGCCAGCAGCCAAGATGGTGGGGGTATAGAGACCCAGTACTTC. Translation gives CASSQDGGGIETQYF.

This clonotype has a count of ten or more. The chain has TRBV12-3 or TRBV12-4 and TRBJ2-7; D is perhaps TRBD1 or TRBD2 (7 bases each). V was shortened by 5 bases and J by 4 bases, with 18 bases between the two germline ends. The CDR3 has 15 amino acids. The CDR3 nucleotides read TGTGCCAGCAGTATCTCCCAGGGGGGACTATACGAGCAGTACTTC. This encodes CASSISQGGLYEQYF.

This clonotype was counted at least ten times. The V call is TRBV7-2, the J call TRBJ2-5; no definite D call. V shed 1 base and J shed 5 bases, with 11 bases lying between them. Germline lookup yields CDR1 SGHTA and CDR2 FQGNSA. The CDR3 is 14 amino acids. The CDR3 nucleotides read TGTGCCAGCAGCTTAGATCCATCACGGGAGACCCAGTACTTC. Amino acids: CASSLDPSRETQYF.

This clonotype was recorded many times. This chain uses TRBV10-3 with TRBJ2-7, with 8 bases identical to TRBD2. CDR1 and CDR2 from the germline V gene are ENHRY and SYGVKD. The CDR3 length is 15 residues. Trimming at V came to 5 bases and at J to 7 bases, leaving 13 bases not matched to a gene. The CDR3 reads CAISTGTSGLFEQYF. For the CDR3, the DNA is TGTGCCATCAGTACCGGGACTAGTGGTTTATTTGAGCAGTACTTC.

This clonotype appeared many times. This chain links TRBV3-1 with TRBJ2-7, with D possibly TRBD2 on 5 matching bases. The CDR3 is made up of 14 amino acids. Trimming took off 3 bases at V and 7 bases at J, with 16 bases between the two ends. CDR1 LGHDT and CDR2 YNNKEL come from the germline V gene (reference sequence). The CDR3 reads CASSQLGVRTEQYF. The CDR3 bases are TGTGCCAGCAGCCAGCTCGGGGTTAGGACTGAGCAGTACTTC.

This clonotype was counted many times. The chain employs TRBV7-2 and TRBJ2-5; 11 positions agree with TRBD1. This CDR3 has 15 residues. Looked up from germline, CDR1 is SGHTA and CDR2 is FQGNSA. V was clipped by 5 bases and J by 5 bases; unmatched bases: 7. Written as DNA, the CDR3 is TGTGCCAGCAGCACCAGGACAGGGGGCTTTGAGACCCAGTACTTC. Protein: CASSTRTGGFETQYF.

This clonotype was observed at least ten times. The CDR3 DNA follows: TGTGCCAGCAGCCTGTCCCCGGGACTAGCGGGAGTAAGGCCAGGGGGCTACTACGAGCAGTACTTC. Translated, it gives CASSLSPGLAGVRPGGYYEQYF. The rearrangement joins TRBV12-3 or TRBV12-4 to TRBJ2-7; 14 bases agree with TRBD2. This CDR3 region has 22 residues. V was pared by 6 bases and J by 3 bases, with 25 bases of the junction left unmatched.

This clonotype has a count of ten or more. The J gene is TRBJ2-5, the V gene TRBV7-2; 7 nucleotides agree with TRBD2. After removal of 1 base from V and 5 bases from J, the junction contained 7 bases not matched to a gene. The germline gives CDR1 SGHTA, CDR2 FQGNSA. CDR3 length equals 15 residues. The CDR3 coding sequence is TGTGCCAGCAGCTTAGGTGGGGGGAGGGACGAGACCCAGTACTTC. It specifies CASSLGGGRDETQYF.

This clonotype has only a few counts. This chain uses TRBV27 with TRBJ2-3; a possible D gene is TRBD2 (6 bases). CDR1 and CDR2 from the germline V gene are MNHEY and SMNVEV (reference sequence). The CDR3 extends over 15 amino acids. V was cut by 5 bases and J by 2 bases, with 14 bases left in between. CDR3 in amino acids: CASSGAGLNTDTQYF. In DNA, the CDR3 is TGTGCCAGCAGTGGAGCGGGCCTGAACACAGATACGCAGTATTTT.

This clonotype has a count of ten or more. The V and J genes are TRBV7-2 and TRBJ1-2, with D maybe TRBD1 (5 bases). Germline CDR1 and CDR2: SGHTA and FQGNSA. V gave up 2 bases and J gave up 4 bases, with 17 bases separating them. The CDR3 contains 16 residues. In DNA form, the CDR3 reads TGTGCCAGCAGCTTAAGCAGGGCCCGGAGGGGCTATGGCTACACCTTC. As protein: CASSLSRARRGYGYTF.

This clonotype was seen at least ten times. The chain links TRBV7-2 to TRBJ2-7, with 10 bases aligning to TRBD2. J lost 8 bases, V lost 4 bases, and 11 bases had no gene match. The CDR3 has 15 residues. Germline loops: CDR1 SGHTA, CDR2 FQGNSA. CDR3 in DNA: TGTGCCAGCAGCTCCCCCGCGGTAGCGGGGGGTAAGCAGTACTTC. It specifies CASSSPAVAGGKQYF.

This clonotype occurred a few times. The chain links TRBV9 to TRBJ1-2; TRBD1 matches 9 bases. The CDR3 covers 15 residues. Germline loops: CDR1 SGDLS, CDR2 YYNGEE. V shed 2 bases, J shed 1 base, and the junction held 3 bases outside the gene matches. The CDR3 sequence: CASSVGTGNNYGYTF. Written as DNA, the CDR3 is TGTGCCAGCAGCGTCGGGACAGGGAATAACTATGGCTACACCTTC.

The V and J genes are TRBV19 and TRBJ1-1; D call uncertain. V was trimmed by 8 bases and J by 6 bases, leaving 10 bases between them. The length of the CDR3 is 11 residues. CDR1 is LNHDA and CDR2 is SQIVND in the germline V gene (reference sequence). CDR3 sequence reads: CASEGLAEAFF. In DNA, the CDR3 is TGTGCCAGTGAAGGACTGGCTGAAGCTTTCTTT.

This clonotype was observed a handful of times. The CDR3, as DNA: TGCGCCAGCAGCCGCCAAACCGGACTAGCGGGAGTCGGCACCGGGGAGCTGTTTTTT. As protein: CASSRQTGLAGVGTGELFF. J is TRBJ2-2 and V is TRBV5-1, with 13 bases identical to TRBD2. The CDR3 consists of 19 residues. V dropped 4 bases and J dropped 4; count of bases not matched to a gene: 13. The V gene's germline CDR1 is SGHRS and CDR2 YFSETQ.

This clonotype was counted many times. The gene calls are TRBV7-2 and TRBJ2-6; 7 bases align to TRBD1. After removal of 6 bases from V and 1 base from J, the junction contained 3 bases not matched to a gene. The CDR3 has 15 amino acids. Germline assignment: CDR1 SGHTA and CDR2 FQGNSA. The CDR3 DNA follows: TGTGCCAGCAGTTCAGGGGGATCTGGGGCCAACGTCCTGACTTTC. Translating it yields CASSSGGSGANVLTF.